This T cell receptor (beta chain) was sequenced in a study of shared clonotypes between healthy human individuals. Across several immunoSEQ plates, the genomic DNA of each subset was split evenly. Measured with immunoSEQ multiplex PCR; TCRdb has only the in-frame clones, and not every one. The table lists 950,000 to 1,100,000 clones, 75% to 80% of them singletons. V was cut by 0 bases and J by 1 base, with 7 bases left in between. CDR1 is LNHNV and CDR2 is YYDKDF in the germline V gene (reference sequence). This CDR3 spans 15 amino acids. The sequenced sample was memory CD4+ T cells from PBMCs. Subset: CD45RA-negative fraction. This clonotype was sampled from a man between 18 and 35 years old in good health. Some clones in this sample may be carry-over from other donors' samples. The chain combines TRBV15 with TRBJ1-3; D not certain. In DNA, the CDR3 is TGTGCCACCAGCAGAGATCCTGGGTCTGGAAACACCATATATTTT. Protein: CATSRDPGSGNTIYF. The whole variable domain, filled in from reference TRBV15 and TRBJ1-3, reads DAMVIQNPRYQVTQFGKPVTLSCSQTLNHNVMYWYQQKSSQAPKLLFHYYDKDFNNEADTPDNFQSRRPNTSFCFLDIRSPGLGDTAMYLCATSRDPGSGNTIYFGEGSWLTVV.